These 8 T cell receptor beta chains were all obtained from the same sample, sequenced in a study of blood T cell repertoires in COVID-19. Libraries were prepared by immunoSEQ multiplex PCR; TCRdb keeps only in-frame clonotypes and omits some of them. The data show approximately 290,000 clones, roughly 89% seen once. The sequencing sample was made of peripheral blood. These receptors were taken from a man aged 25-45 years with acute or convalescent COVID-19.

The table lists this clone with a count of one. This chain joins TRBV3-1 (or the pseudogene TRBV3-2) and TRBJ2-1; TRBD2 aligns across 7 bases. V lost 7 bases, J lost 0 bases, and 6 bases stayed unmatched. Looked up from germline, CDR1 is LGHDT and CDR2 is YNNKEL (reference sequence). This CDR3 comprises 15 residues. Here the CDR3 reads CASTSSGRSYNEQFF. CDR3 DNA sequence: TGTGCCAGCACCTCTAGCGGCCGCTCCTACAATGAGCAGTTCTTC.

The CDR3 reads CAWSTGTGVVLGGYTF. CDR3 sequence (DNA): TGTGCCTGGAGTACGGGGACAGGAGTGGTTTTAGGCGGCTACACCTTC. The V and J genes are TRBV30 and TRBJ1-2; 8 nucleotides align to TRBD1. V shed 2 bases and J 8 bases; nucleotides not matched to a gene: 16. Per germline, CDR1 GTSNPN and CDR2 SVGIG (reference sequence). The CDR3 covers 16 residues.

The chain uses TRBV12-3 or TRBV12-4 and TRBJ1-1; 8 nucleotides line up with TRBD1. The trim removed 5 bases at V and 11 bases at J, leaving 4 bases unmatched. The CDR3 is made up of 11 amino acids. The CDR3 loop is CASSRTGRAFF. DNA for the CDR3: TGTGCCAGCAGTCGGACAGGGAGGGCTTTCTTT.

The rearrangement joins TRBV28 to TRBJ1-4; D ambiguous. The CDR3 covers 16 residues. Looked up from germline, CDR1 is MDHEN and CDR2 is SYDVKM. V was shortened by 4 bases and J by 8 bases, with 20 bases between the two germline ends. The CDR3 DNA is TGTGCCAGCAGTTCGAGTTATGGTAGAGCTCGGGAAAAACTGTTTTTT. It translates to CASSSSYGRAREKLFF.

This clone appeared once. The chain is built from TRBV28 and TRBJ1-6; 7 nucleotides line up with TRBD1. J lost 7 bases, V lost 7 bases, and 7 bases had no gene match. There are 14 residues in the CDR3. In germline, CDR1 is MDHEN, CDR2 SYDVKM. CDR3 nucleotides: TGTGCCAGCATCGTAGGGGACAGAAATTCACCCCTCCACTTT. This codes for CASIVGDRNSPLHF.

This clone has a handful of counts. The rearrangement uses TRBV9 and TRBJ2-1; the D gene is possibly TRBD1 (6 bases). This CDR3 region has 15 residues. The germline V gene encodes CDR1 SGDLS and CDR2 YYNGEE. V lost 4 bases to trimming and J lost 6 bases, with 17 bases between them. Here the CDR3 reads CASSTRAGVVNEQFF. The CDR3 DNA reads as TGTGCCAGCAGCACCCGGGCAGGGGTCGTCAATGAGCAGTTCTTC.

This chain uses TRBV28 with TRBJ1-2; the match to TRBD1 covers 7 bases. Per the germline V gene, CDR1 is MDHEN and CDR2 is SYDVKM. With 6 bases clipped from V and 2 bases from J, the junction kept 9 bases outside the gene matches. The CDR3 has 15 amino acids. The CDR3, as DNA: TGTGCCAGCAGGTTTGATCCACAGGGGAACTATGGCTACACCTTC. Translating it yields CASRFDPQGNYGYTF.

This clone was seen only once. J is TRBJ1-5 and V is TRBV6-2 or TRBV6-3; D possibly corresponds to TRBD1 (6 bases). This CDR3 region has 16 residues. The germline CDR1 and CDR2 sequences are MNHEY and SVGEGT. V lost 5 bases, J lost 7 bases, and 21 bases lay in between. For the CDR3, the DNA is TGTGCCAGCAGTACTTATGGGACCCCGGGGGGCCAGCCCCAGCATTTT. This gives the protein CASSTYGTPGGQPQHF.